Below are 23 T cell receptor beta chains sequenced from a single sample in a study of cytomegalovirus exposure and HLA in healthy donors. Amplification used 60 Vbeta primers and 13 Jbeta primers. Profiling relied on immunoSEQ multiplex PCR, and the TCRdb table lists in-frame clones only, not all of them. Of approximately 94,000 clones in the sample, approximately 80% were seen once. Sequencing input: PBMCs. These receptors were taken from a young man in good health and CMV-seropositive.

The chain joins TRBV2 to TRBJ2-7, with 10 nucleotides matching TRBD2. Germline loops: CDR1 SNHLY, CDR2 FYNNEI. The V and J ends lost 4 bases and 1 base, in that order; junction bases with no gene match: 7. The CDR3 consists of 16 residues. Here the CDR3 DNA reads TGTGCCAGCAGTGCTGCCGGGACTAGCGATTCCTACGAGCAGTACTTC. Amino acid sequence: CASSAAGTSDSYEQYF.

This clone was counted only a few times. The CDR3 sequence: CASSQQGRETQYF. The CDR3 DNA sequence: TGTGCCAGCTCACAACAGGGCCGGGAGACCCAGTACTTC. This rearrangement joins TRBV18 to TRBJ2-5, with TRBD1 as a possible D gene (6 bases). CDR1 and CDR2 (germline): KGHSH, LQKENI. The CDR3 loop spans 13 amino acids. V was cut by 4 bases and J by 5 bases, with 11 bases left in between.

The DNA of the CDR3 is TGCGCCAGCAATGCGGTGACAGGAAAGAACACCGGGGAGCTGTTTTTT. Amino acids: CASNAVTGKNTGELFF. The V and J genes are TRBV4-1 and TRBJ2-2; possible D gene TRBD1, 6 bases. The CDR3 runs to 16 residues. The germline gives CDR1 MGHRA, CDR2 YSYEKL. V gave up 7 bases and J gave up 1 base, with 16 bases separating them.

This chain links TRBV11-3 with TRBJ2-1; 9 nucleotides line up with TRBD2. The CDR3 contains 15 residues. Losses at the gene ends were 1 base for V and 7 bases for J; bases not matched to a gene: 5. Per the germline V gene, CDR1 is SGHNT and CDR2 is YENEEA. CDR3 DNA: TGTGCCAGCAGCTTAGGACTAGCGGCCTTGAATGAGCAGTTCTTC. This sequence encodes CASSLGLAALNEQFF.

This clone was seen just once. The CDR3 protein is CATSGYDIAYNEQFF. CDR3 bases: TGTGCCACCAGCGGTTACGATATAGCCTACAATGAGCAGTTCTTC. The rearrangement links TRBV15 to TRBJ2-1; D is undetermined. Trimming removed 5 bases from V and 2 bases from J, with 13 bases in between. Per germline, CDR1 LNHNV and CDR2 YYDKDF (reference sequence). CDR3 length: 15 residues.

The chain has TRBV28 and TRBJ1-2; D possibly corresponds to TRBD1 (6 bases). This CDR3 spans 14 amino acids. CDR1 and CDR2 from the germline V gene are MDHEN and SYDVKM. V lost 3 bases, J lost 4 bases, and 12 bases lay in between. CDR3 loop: CASSFSQGGYGYTF. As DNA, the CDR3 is TGTGCCAGCAGTTTCTCACAGGGCGGCTATGGCTACACCTTC.

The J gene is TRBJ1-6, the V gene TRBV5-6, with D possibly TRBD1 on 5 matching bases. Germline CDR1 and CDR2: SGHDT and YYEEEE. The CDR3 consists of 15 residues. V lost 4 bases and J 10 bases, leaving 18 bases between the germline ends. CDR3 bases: TGTGCCAGCAGCAGCGACAGCTCGAGGTACTCACCCCTCCACTTT. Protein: CASSSDSSRYSPLHF.

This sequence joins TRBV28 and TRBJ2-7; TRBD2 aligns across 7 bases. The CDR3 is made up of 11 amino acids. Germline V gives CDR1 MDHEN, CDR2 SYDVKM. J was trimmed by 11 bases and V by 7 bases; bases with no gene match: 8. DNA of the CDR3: TGTGCCAGCACTCTGGGGGGGAGGGAGTACTTC. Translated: CASTLGGREYF.

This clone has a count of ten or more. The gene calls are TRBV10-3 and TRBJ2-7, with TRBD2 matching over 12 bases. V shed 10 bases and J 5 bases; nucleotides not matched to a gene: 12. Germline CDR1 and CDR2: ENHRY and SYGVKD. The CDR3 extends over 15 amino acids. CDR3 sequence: CATQPTSGRVNEQYF. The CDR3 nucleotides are TGTGCCACCCAACCGACTAGCGGGAGAGTAAACGAGCAGTACTTC.

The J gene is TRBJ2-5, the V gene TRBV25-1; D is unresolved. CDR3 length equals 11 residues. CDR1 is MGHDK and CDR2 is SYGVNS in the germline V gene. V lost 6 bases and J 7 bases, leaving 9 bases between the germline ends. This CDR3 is CASSGPLTQYF. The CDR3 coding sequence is TGTGCCAGCAGCGGTCCCCTGACCCAGTACTTC.

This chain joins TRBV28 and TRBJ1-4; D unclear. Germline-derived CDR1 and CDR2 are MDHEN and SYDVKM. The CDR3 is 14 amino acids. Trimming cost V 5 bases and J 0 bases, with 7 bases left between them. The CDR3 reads CASSPSPTNEKLFF. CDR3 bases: TGTGCCAGCAGTCCCAGTCCAACTAATGAAAAACTGTTTTTT.

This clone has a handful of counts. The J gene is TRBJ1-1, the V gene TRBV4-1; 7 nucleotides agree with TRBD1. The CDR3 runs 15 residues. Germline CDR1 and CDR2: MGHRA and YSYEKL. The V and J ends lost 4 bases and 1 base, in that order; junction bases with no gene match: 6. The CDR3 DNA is TGCGCCAGCAGCCCCCAATACAGGGGGAACACTGAAGCTTTCTTT. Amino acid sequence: CASSPQYRGNTEAFF.

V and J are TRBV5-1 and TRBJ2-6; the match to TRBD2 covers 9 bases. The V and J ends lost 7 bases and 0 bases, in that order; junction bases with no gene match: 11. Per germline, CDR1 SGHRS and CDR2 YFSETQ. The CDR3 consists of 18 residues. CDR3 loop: CASYGGSGGSSGANVLTF. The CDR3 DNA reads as TGCGCCAGCTACGGGGGTAGCGGGGGCTCCTCTGGGGCCAACGTCCTGACTTTC.

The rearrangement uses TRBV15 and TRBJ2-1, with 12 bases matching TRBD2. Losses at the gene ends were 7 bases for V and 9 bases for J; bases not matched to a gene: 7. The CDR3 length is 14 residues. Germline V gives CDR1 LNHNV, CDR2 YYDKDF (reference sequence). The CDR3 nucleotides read TGTGCCACCACCGGGACTAGCGGGTGGGGTGAGCAGTTCTTC. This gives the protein CATTGTSGWGEQFF.

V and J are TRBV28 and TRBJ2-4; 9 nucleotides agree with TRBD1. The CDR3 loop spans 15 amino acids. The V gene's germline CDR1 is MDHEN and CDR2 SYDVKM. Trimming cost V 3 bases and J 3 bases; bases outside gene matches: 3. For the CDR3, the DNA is TGTGCCAGCAGTTTTTTGGACAGGGGCAAAAACATTCAGTACTTC. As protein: CASSFLDRGKNIQYF.

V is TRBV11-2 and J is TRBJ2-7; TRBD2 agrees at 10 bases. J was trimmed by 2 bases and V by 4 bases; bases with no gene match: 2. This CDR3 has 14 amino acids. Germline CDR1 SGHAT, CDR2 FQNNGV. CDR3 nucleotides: TGTGCCAGCAGCTCGGGACTAGCGCCCTACGAGCAGTACTTC. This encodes CASSSGLAPYEQYF.

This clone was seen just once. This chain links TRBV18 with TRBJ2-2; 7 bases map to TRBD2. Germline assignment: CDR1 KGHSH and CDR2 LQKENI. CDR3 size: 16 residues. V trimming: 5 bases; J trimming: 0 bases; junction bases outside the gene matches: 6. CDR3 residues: CASSAAGPTNTGELFF. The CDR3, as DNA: TGTGCCAGCTCAGCAGCGGGGCCGACGAACACCGGGGAGCTGTTTTTT. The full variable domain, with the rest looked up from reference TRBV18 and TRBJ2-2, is NAGVMQNPRHLVRRRGQEARLRCSPMKGHSHVYWYRQLPEEGLKFMVYLQKENIIDESGMPKERFSAEFPKEGPSILRIQQVVRGDSAAYFCASSAAGPTNTGELFFGEGSRLTVL.

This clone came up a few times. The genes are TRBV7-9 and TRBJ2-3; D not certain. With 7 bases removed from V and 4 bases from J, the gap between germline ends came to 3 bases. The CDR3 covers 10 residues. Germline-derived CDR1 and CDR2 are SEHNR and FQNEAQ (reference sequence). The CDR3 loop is CASTSDTQYF. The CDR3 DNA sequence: TGTGCCAGCACATCAGATACGCAGTATTTT.

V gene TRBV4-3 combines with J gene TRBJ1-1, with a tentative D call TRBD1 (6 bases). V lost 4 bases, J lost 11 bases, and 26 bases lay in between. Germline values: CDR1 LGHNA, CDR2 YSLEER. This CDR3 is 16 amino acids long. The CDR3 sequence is CASSRTGGRGNRRAFF. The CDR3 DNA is TGCGCCAGCAGCCGAACGGGGGGGCGCGGGAACCGCCGTGCTTTCTTT.

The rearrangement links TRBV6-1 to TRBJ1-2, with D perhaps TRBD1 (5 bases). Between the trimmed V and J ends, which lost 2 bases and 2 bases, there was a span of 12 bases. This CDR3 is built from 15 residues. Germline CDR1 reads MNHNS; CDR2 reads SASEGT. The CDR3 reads CASSELQGGNYGYTF. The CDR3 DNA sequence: TGTGCCAGCAGTGAATTGCAGGGCGGCAACTATGGCTACACCTTC.

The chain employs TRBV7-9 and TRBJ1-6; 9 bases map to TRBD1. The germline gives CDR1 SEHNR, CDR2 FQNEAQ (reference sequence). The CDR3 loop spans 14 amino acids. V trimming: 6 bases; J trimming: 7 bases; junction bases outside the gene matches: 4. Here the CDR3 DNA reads TGTGCCAGCAGTCGACAGGGGGAAAATTCACCCCTCCACTTT. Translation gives CASSRQGENSPLHF.

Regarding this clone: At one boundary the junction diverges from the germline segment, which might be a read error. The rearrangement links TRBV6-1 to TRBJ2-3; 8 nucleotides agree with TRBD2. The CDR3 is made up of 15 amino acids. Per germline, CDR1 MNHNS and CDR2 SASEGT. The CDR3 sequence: CASREAGAYTDTQYF. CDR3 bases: TGTGCCAGCAGGGAAGCGGGGGCCTACACAGATACGCAGTATTTT.

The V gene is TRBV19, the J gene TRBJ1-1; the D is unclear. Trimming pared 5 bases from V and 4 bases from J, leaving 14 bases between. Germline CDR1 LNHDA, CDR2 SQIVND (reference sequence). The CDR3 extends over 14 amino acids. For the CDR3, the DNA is TGTGCCAGTAGTGCAATGACGGGAGTCACTGAAGCTTTCTTT. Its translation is CASSAMTGVTEAFF.